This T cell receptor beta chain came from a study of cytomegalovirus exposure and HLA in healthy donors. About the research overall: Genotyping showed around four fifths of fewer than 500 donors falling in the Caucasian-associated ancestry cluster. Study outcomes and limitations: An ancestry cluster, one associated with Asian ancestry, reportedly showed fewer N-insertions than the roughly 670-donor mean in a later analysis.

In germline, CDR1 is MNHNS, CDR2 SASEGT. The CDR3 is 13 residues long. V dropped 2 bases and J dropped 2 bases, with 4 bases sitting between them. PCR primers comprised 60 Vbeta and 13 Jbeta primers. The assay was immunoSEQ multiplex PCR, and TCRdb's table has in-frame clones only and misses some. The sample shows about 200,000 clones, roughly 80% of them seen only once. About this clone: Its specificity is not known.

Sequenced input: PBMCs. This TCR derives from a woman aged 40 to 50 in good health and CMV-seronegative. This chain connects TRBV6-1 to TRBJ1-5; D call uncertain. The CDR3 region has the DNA TGTGCCAGCAGTGAACGGGGCAATCAGCCCCAGCATTTT. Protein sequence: CASSERGNQPQHF.